This TCR beta chain was profiled in a study of blood T cell repertoires in COVID-19. For the study at large: Samples taken during acute and convalescent COVID-19 were collected in the United States, Italy and Spain.

The CDR3 extends over 14 amino acids. With V trimmed by 7 bases and J by 6 bases, 8 bases remained unmatched. The germline V gene encodes CDR1 SNHLY and CDR2 FYNNEI. Assay used: immunoSEQ multiplex PCR; TCRdb lists only in-frame clones, some missing. This sample has 35,000 to 45,000 clones, with about nine tenths found just once. The chain carries TRBV2 and TRBJ2-3; 9 bases are a match to TRBD2. The specimen was peripheral blood. The TCR comes from a man in his 70s with acute or convalescent COVID-19. CDR3: CASKRTSVGDTQYF. DNA for the CDR3: TGTGCCAGCAAGCGGACTAGCGTCGGGGATACGCAGTATTTT.